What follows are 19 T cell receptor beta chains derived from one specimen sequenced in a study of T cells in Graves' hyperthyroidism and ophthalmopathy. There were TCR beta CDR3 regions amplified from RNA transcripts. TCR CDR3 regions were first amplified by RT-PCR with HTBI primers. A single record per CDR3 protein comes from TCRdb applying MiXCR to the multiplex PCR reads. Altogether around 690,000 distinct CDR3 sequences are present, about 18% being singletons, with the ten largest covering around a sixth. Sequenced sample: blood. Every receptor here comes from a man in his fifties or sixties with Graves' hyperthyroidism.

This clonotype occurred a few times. The CDR3 sequence: CASSRASGSTAYNEQFF. For the CDR3, the DNA is TGTGCCAGCAGCCGGGCTAGCGGGAGTACTGCCTACAATGAGCAGTTCTTC. The V and J genes are TRBV3-1 and TRBJ2-1; 10 nucleotides agree with TRBD2. Germline V gene lookup returns CDR1 LGHDT and CDR2 YNNKEL (reference sequence). The CDR3 contains 17 residues. With V trimmed by 4 bases and J by 2 bases, 8 bases remained unmatched.

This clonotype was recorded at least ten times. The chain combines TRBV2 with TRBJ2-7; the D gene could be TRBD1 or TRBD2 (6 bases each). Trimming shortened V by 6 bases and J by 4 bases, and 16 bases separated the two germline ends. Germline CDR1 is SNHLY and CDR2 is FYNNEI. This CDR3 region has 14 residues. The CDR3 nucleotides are TGTGCCAGCAGGGCGGAGGGGGGAAGGTACGAGCAGTACTTC. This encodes CASRAEGGRYEQYF. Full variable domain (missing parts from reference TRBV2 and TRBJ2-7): EPEVTQTPSHQVTQMGQEVILRCVPISNHLYFYWYRQILGQKVEFLVSFYNNEISEKSEIFDDQFSVERPDGSNFTLKIRSTKLEDSAMYFCASRAEGGRYEQYFGPGTRLTVT.

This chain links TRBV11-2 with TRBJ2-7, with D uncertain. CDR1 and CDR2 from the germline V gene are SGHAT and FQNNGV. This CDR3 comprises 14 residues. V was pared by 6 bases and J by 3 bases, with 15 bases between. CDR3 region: CASSSRVSHYEQYF. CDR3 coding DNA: TGTGCCAGCAGTTCCCGGGTGTCGCACTACGAGCAGTACTTC.

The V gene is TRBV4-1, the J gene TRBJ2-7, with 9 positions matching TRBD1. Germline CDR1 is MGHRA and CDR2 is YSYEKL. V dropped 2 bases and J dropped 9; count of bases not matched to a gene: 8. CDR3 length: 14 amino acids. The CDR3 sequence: CASSQPGQGLGQYF. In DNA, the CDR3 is TGCGCCAGCAGCCAACCGGGACAGGGATTGGGGCAGTACTTC.

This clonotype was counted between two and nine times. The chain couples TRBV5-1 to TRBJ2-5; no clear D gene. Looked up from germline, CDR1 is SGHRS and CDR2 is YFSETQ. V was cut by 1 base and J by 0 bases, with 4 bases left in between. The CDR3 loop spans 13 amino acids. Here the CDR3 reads CASSLPDQETQYF. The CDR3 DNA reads TGCGCCAGCAGCTTGCCAGACCAAGAGACCCAGTACTTC.

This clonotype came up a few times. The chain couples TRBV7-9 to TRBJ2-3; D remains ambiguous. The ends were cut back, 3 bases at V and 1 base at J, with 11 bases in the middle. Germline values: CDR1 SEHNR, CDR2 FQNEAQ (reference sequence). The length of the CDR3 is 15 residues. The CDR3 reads CASSFSNSRTDTQYF. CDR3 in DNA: TGTGCCAGCAGCTTTAGCAACAGCCGCACAGATACGCAGTATTTT.

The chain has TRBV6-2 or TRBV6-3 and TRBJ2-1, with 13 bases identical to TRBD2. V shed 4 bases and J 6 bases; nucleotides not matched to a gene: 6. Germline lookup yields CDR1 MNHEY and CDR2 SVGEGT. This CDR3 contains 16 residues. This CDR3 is CASSLSGLAGSNEQFF. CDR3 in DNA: TGTGCCAGCAGTTTATCGGGACTAGCGGGAAGCAATGAGCAGTTCTTC.

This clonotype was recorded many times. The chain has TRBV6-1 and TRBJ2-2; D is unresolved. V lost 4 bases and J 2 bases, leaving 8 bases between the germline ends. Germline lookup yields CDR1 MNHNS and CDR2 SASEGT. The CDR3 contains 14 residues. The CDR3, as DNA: TGTGCCAGCAGTGTTGGTACCAACACCGGGGAGCTGTTTTTT. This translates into CASSVGTNTGELFF.

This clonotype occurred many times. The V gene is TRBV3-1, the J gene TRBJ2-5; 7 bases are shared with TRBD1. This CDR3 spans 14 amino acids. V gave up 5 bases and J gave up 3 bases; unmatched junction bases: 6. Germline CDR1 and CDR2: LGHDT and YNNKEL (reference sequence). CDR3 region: CASSFSTGEETQYF. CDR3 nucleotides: TGTGCCAGCAGCTTCTCTACAGGGGAAGAGACCCAGTACTTC.

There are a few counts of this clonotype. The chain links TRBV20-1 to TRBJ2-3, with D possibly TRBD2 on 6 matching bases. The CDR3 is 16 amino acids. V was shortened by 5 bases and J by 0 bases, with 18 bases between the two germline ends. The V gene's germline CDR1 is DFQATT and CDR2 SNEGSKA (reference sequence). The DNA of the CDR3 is TGCAGTGCTCGGGACTTCTCGTTATCTAGCACAGATACGCAGTATTTT. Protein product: CSARDFSLSSTDTQYF.

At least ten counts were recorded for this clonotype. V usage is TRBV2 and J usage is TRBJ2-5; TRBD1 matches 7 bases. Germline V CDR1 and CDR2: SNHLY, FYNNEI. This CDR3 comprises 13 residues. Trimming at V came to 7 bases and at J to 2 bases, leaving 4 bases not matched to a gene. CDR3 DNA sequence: TGTGCCAGCAAAGGGACAGCGCAAGAGACCCAGTACTTC. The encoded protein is CASKGTAQETQYF.

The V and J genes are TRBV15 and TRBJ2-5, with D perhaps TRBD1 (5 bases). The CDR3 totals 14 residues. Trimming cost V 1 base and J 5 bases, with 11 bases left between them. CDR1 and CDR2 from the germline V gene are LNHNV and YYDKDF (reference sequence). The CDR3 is CATSRGGFKETQYF. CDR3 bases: TGTGCCACCAGCAGAGGGGGCTTCAAGGAGACCCAGTACTTC.

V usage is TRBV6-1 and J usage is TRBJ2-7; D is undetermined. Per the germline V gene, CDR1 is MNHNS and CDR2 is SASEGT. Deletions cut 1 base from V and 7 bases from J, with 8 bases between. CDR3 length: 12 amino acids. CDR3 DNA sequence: TGTGCCAGCAGTGAAGAGTGGGGAGAGCAGTACTTC. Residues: CASSEEWGEQYF.

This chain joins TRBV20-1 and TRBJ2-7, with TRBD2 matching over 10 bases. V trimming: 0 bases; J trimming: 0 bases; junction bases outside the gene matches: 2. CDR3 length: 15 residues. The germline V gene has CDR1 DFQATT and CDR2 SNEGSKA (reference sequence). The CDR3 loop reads CSARDGLAASYEQYF. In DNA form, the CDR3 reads TGCAGTGCTAGAGACGGACTAGCGGCCTCCTACGAGCAGTACTTC.

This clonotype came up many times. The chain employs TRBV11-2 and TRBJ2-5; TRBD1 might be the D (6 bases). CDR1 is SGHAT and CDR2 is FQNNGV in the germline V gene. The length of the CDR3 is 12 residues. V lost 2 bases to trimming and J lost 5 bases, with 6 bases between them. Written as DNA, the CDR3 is TGTGCCAGCAGCTTACAGGGGGAGACCCAGTACTTC. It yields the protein CASSLQGETQYF. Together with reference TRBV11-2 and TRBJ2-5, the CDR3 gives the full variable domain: EAGVAQSPRYKIIEKRQSVAFWCNPISGHATLYWYQQILGQGPKLLIQFQNNGVVDDSQLPKDRFSAERLKGVDSTLKIQPAKLEDSAVYLCASSLQGETQYFGPGTRLLVL.

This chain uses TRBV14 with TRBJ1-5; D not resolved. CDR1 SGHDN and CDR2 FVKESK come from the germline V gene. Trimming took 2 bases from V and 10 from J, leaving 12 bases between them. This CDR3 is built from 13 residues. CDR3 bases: TGTGCCAGCAGCCAATCGACCGCGGCCCCCCAGCATTTT. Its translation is CASSQSTAAPQHF.

CDR3 nucleotide sequence: TGTGCCAGCAGCCAACTCGAGACAGGGGGCCAACCCCAGCATTTT. Its translation is CASSQLETGGQPQHF. The chain has TRBV3-1 and TRBJ1-5; 10 nucleotides agree with TRBD1. Trimming removed 2 bases from V and 10 bases from J; junction bases left unmatched: 8. This CDR3 is 15 amino acids long. Germline lookup yields CDR1 LGHDT and CDR2 YNNKEL (reference sequence). Drawing the rest from reference TRBV3-1 and TRBJ1-5, the complete variable domain is DTAVSQTPKYLVTQMGNDKSIKCEQNLGHDTMYWYKQDSKKFLKIMFSYNNKELIINETVPNRFSPKSPDKAHLNLHINSLELGDSAVYFCASSQLETGGQPQHFGDGTRLSIL.

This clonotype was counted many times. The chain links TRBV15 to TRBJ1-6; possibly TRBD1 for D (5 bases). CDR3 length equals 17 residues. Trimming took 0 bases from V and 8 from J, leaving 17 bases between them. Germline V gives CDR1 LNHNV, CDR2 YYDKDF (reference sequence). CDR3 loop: CATSRDPSARGDSPLHF. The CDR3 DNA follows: TGTGCCACCAGCAGAGATCCCTCGGCTCGAGGGGATTCACCCCTCCACTTT.

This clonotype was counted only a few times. The CDR3 is CASRDRGFPSTDTQYF. The DNA of the CDR3 is TGTGCCAGCCGGGACAGGGGGTTCCCAAGCACAGATACGCAGTATTTT. V gene TRBV19 combines with J gene TRBJ2-3; 11 nucleotides match TRBD1. Unmatched junction bases numbered 8, after V lost 9 bases and J lost 0 bases. CDR3 size: 16 residues. CDR1 is LNHDA, CDR2 SQIVND, per germline (reference sequence).